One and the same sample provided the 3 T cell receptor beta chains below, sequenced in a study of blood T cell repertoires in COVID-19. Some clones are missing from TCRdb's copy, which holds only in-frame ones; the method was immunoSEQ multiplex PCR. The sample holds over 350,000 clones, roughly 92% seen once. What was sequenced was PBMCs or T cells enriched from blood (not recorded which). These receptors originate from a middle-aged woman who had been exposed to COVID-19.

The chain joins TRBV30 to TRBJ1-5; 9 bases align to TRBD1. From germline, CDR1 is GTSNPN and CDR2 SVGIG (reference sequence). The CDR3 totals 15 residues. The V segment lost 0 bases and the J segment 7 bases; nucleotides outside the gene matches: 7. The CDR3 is CAWSVFGDRDQPQHF. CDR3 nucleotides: TGTGCCTGGAGTGTCTTCGGGGACAGGGACCAGCCCCAGCATTTT.

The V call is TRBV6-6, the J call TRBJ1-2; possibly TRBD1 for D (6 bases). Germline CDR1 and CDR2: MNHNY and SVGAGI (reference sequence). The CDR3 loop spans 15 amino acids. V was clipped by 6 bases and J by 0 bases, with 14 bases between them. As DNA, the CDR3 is TGTGCCAGCAGGTCAGGGGAAGGGGCTAACTATGGCTACACCTTC. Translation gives CASRSGEGANYGYTF.

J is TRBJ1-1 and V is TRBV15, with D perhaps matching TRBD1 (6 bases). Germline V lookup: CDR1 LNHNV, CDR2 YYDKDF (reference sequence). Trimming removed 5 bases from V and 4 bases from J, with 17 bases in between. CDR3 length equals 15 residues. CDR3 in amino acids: CATSSPGGASTEAFF. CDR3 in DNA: TGTGCCACCAGCTCTCCCGGGGGGGCCAGCACTGAAGCTTTCTTT. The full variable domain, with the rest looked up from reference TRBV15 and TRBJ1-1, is DAMVIQNPRYQVTQFGKPVTLSCSQTLNHNVMYWYQQKSSQAPKLLFHYYDKDFNNEADTPDNFQSRRPNTSFCFLDIRSPGLGDTAMYLCATSSPGGASTEAFFGQGTRLTVV.